This TCR beta chain was recorded in a study of T cells in placental villitis. For context, the study as a whole: Two control placentae came from preterm deliveries but showed no significant pathology on examination. The study compared placental TCR-beta repertoires across villitis of unknown etiology, gestational-age-matched unaffected controls, and infectious villitis to test an allograft-versus-infection hypothesis.

The CDR3 spans 15 residues, from the cysteine through the phenylalanine. Just the 45-base CDR3 DNA is kept, in frame starting at base 1. After removal of 2 bases from V and 3 bases from J, the junction retains 7 bases not matched to a gene. Looking up the germline V gene yields CDR1 MNHEY and CDR2 SVGAGI. Summary of the overall study and its limitations: Sequencing bulk tissue could not tell helper, regulatory or cytotoxic T cells apart, could not separate maternal from fetal T cells, and left out gamma-delta receptors. Paraffin blocks contained small amounts of decidua, so some captured T cells, especially in controls, may have been decidual rather than villous infiltrates. CMV-specific clone frequencies were higher in infectious CMV cases than in villitis of unknown etiology (roughly 0.012 vs 0.00096), and the villitis of unknown etiology frequencies did not differ from those of controls. Clonality was higher in villitis of unknown etiology placentae than in controls (median 0.057 versus 0.006, p=0.0025), a result indicating clonal expansion.

A word on this clone: The clone's antigen remains unknown. No base qualities exist here, and no much larger clone lies one base off it.

Using the immunoSEQ v4 bias-controlled multiplex PCR assay, run blinded to group allocation, TCR-beta CDR3 regions were amplified from genomic DNA. To estimate the quantities of nucleated cells and T cells in each sample, reference gene primers were added alongside the TCR-beta primers. Sequencing of the libraries was performed on an Illumina MiSeq with a 100-cycle paired-end protocol. In the authors' own workflow: Diversity and richness were calculated in immunoSEQ Analyzer software, with richness determined by iChao1 and clonality derived from Pielou evenness and Shannon diversity (0-1, with higher values meaning less diverse). CDR3 amino acid sequences together with V/J genes were queried against VDJdb for CMV, EBV and influenza A specificities, with confidence 3 and substitution 2 applied. The Morisita-Horn index was used to assess how much TCR-beta amino acid clonotypes overlapped between the villitis of unknown etiology, infectious villitis and control repertoires. In its TCRdb copy, this immuneACCESS table keeps in-frame sequences only and misses some clones. Where compared with another copy, unresolved V genes explain less than half of these, and the others have no known cause. The DNA gave D and trimming, while V, J and clone size come from that table. The sample table records under 200 clones; 95% to 98% of these occur just once. 7% of the sample is taken by the ten largest.

As controls, over 8 placentae without villitis were matched to the villitis of unknown etiology cases by gestational age at delivery. Placentae were collected after delivery and underwent gross and histological evaluation before archival tissue selection. Five 10-micron scrolls were cut from each FFPE block, and DNA was then isolated using the AllPrep DNA/RNA FFPE Tissue kit. NanoDrop was used to check DNA concentration and purity, and a Bioanalyzer was used to assess RNA quality. In this chain, TRBV6-5 is recombined with TRBJ2-7, with 7 bases matching TRBD2. What was sequenced was placental tissue containing maternal and fetal cells. This clonotype was obtained from a human donor in good health; the placental T cells may come from both mother and fetus. In nucleotide form, the sequence is TGTGCCAGCAGTTACCGGGGTGAGCGGGGCTACGAGCAGTACTTC. Its protein product is CASSYRGERGYEQYF.